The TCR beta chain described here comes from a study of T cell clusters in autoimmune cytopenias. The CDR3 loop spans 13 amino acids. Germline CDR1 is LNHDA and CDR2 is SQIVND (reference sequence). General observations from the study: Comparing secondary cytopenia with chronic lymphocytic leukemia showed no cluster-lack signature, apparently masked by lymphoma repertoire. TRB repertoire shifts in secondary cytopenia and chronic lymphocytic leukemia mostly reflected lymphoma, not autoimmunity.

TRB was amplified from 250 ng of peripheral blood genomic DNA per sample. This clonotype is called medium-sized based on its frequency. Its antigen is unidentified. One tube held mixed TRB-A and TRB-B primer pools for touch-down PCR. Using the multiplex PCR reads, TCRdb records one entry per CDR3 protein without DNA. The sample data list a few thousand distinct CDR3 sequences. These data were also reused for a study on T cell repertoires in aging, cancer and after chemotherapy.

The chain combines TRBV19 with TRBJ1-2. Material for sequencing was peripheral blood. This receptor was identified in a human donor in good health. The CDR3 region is CASSFSRGYGYTF.